The 7 T cell receptor beta chains reported below all come from one sample, sequenced in a study of low-dose radiotherapy and immunotherapy resistance in tumors (dated 2022 in TCRdb). The time point label, read with the paper, signifies: after trial treatment. In light of the paper, this sample's treatment or condition label describes: LDRT plus nivolumab, ipilimumab, low-dose cyclophosphamide and aspirin (RACIN trial). TCRdb names Illumina HiSeq 2500 as the instrument used. To make first-strand cDNA, Superscript III was used along with a set of TRAV- and TRBV-specific primers so that both the TCRalpha and TCRbeta chains were covered. A roughly 20-cycle PCR with Phusion amplified the TCRs, pairing a constant-region primer with the adapter that was attached to the V primers. The raw public data were reprocessed by TCRdb itself: fastp quality trimming at Q25, MiXCR clonotype calling, in-frame beta chains only. For every CDR3 protein sequence, its rows merge into one entry that carries the most common genes and DNA. A total of 40,000 or so distinct CDR3 sequences appear in this sample, less than 30% of them only once. The top ten clones comprise over 9.5% of the sample.

This specimen was PBMCs, taken after low-dose radiotherapy plus immunotherapy. These receptors were taken from a male donor with prostate cancer.

The chain employs TRBV14 and TRBJ1-2, with D perhaps matching TRBD1 (5 bases). Germline CDR1 and CDR2: SGHDN and FVKESK. V was cut by 3 bases and J by 1 base, with 21 bases left in between. The CDR3 runs 18 residues. CDR3: CASSHLPWVGEDNYGYTF. The DNA of the CDR3 is TGTGCCAGCAGCCACCTCCCTTGGGTAGGGGAGGATAACTATGGCTACACCTTC.

This clonotype has a count of ten or more. The chain couples TRBV18 to TRBJ2-7, with TRBD2 matching 13 bases. The germline CDR1 and CDR2 sequences are KGHSH and LQKENI. There are 16 residues in the CDR3. Losses at the gene ends were 4 bases for V and 1 base for J; bases not matched to a gene: 4. DNA for the CDR3: TGTGCCAGCTCACAGACTAGCGGGGGGTGGTCCTACGAGCAGTACTTC. Amino acids: CASSQTSGGWSYEQYF.

This clonotype was counted at least ten times. The genes are TRBV5-1 and TRBJ2-1; TRBD2 agrees at 15 bases. Trimming removed 2 bases from V and 4 bases from J; junction bases left unmatched: 16. The CDR3 totals 21 residues. CDR1 is SGHRS and CDR2 is YFSETQ in the germline V gene. The CDR3 DNA sequence: TGCGCCAGCAGCTTTCCCGGACAGGGGAAAGGGACTAGCGGGAGGTACAATGAGCAGTTCTTC. This translates into CASSFPGQGKGTSGRYNEQFF.

The table lists this clonotype with many counts. This chain uses TRBV30 with TRBJ2-1; D is unresolved. The CDR3 contains 13 residues. The V end was cut by 4 bases, the J end by 8 bases, with 15 bases between. CDR1 and CDR2 from the germline V gene are GTSNPN and SVGIG (reference sequence). The CDR3 loop is CAWKVSGRHEQFF. The DNA of the CDR3 is TGTGCCTGGAAGGTCTCGGGCCGACATGAGCAGTTCTTC.

Ten or more counts support this clonotype. This chain connects TRBV5-1 to TRBJ2-7, with D possibly matching TRBD2 (5 bases). Trimming pared 2 bases from V and 3 bases from J, leaving 9 bases between. The CDR3 contains 13 residues. The germline gives CDR1 SGHRS, CDR2 YFSETQ. CDR3 protein: CASSFDGNYEQYF. The CDR3 DNA sequence: TGCGCCAGCAGCTTCGACGGGAACTACGAGCAGTACTTC. The full variable domain, completed using reference TRBV5-1 and TRBJ2-7, is KAGVTQTPRYLIKTRGQQVTLSCSPISGHRSVSWYQQTPGQGLQFLFEYFSETQRNKGNFPGRFSGRQFSNSRSEMNVSTLELGDSALYLCASSFDGNYEQYFGPGTRLTVT.

This chain links TRBV4-1 with TRBJ2-7; TRBD2 is a possible D gene (5 bases). The CDR3 extends over 15 amino acids. V lost 4 bases, J lost 0 bases, and 13 bases lay in between. Germline CDR1 and CDR2: MGHRA and YSYEKL. CDR3 sequence reads: CASSPLTGSSYEQYF. The CDR3 DNA is TGCGCCAGCAGCCCCCTGACTGGGAGCTCCTACGAGCAGTACTTC.

V and J are TRBV7-9 and TRBJ1-5; 8 bases map to TRBD1. J was trimmed by 5 bases and V by 3 bases; bases with no gene match: 3. This CDR3 is 14 amino acids long. CDR1 and CDR2 (germline): SEHNR, FQNEAQ (reference sequence). This chain's CDR3 is CASSFQGADQPQHF. Written as DNA, the CDR3 is TGTGCCAGCAGCTTTCAGGGGGCAGATCAGCCCCAGCATTTT.